These 17 T cell receptor beta chains were all obtained from the same sample, sequenced in a study of monozygotic twins with inflammatory bowel disease (dated by TCRdb to about 2019). Library method: 5' RACE. The data were produced on an Illumina HiSeq 2500. Each CDR3 protein sequence appears as one entry after TCRdb reprocessed the reads, and no DNA is included. The sample table gives about 330,000 distinct CDR3 sequences. The top ten clonotypes cover 2% to 2.5% of the sample. The material sequenced was blood. The source of these receptors is a human donor with ulcerative colitis or Crohn's disease, or a healthy co-twin of an affected twin (not recorded which).

The chain joins TRBV19 to TRBJ2-4; TCRdb names TRBD2, which stays unverified in the absence of DNA. CDR1 and CDR2 from the germline V gene are LNHDA and SQIVND (reference sequence). This CDR3 contains 15 residues. CDR3 sequence: CASSFRLAGGGAEYF. The variable domain in full, completed from reference TRBV19 and TRBJ2-4, reads DGGITQSPKYLFRKEGQNVTLSCEQNLNHDAMYWYRQDPGQGLRLIYYSQIVNDFQKGDIAEGYSVSREKKESFPLTVTSAQKNPTAFYLCASSFRLAGGGAEYFGAGTRLSVL.

V is TRBV20-1 and J is TRBJ1-2; checking the TCRdb D call of TRBD1 is not possible without DNA. The germline CDR1 and CDR2 sequences are DFQATT and SNEGSKA (reference sequence). This CDR3 is built from 12 residues. This CDR3 is CSAKWDRNGYTF.

V usage is TRBV29-1 and J usage is TRBJ1-1; TCRdb reports TRBD1, a call that lacks DNA to check it against. Germline loops: CDR1 SQVTM, CDR2 ANQGSEA. The length of the CDR3 is 12 residues. The CDR3 is CSVARAGTEAFF.

This chain links TRBV3-1 with TRBJ2-3; without DNA, the TCRdb call of TRBD2 cannot be checked. Germline V gene data show CDR1 as LGHDT and CDR2 as YNNKEL (reference sequence). The CDR3 consists of 15 residues. The CDR3 loop is CASSQQRGKADTQYF.

The chain has TRBV11-2 and TRBJ2-7; TCRdb's D gene call, TRBD1, goes unchecked for lack of DNA. Germline CDR1 SGHAT, CDR2 FQNNGV. The CDR3 extends over 17 amino acids. CDR3: CASSRRGQGLSSYEQYF.

The chain is built from TRBV5-1 and TRBJ2-7; TCRdb designates TRBD2, a call that cannot be tested without DNA. This CDR3 has 15 amino acids. Germline CDR1 and CDR2: SGHRS and YFSETQ. The CDR3 is CASSQGLAATYEQYF.

The V and J genes are TRBV9 and TRBJ2-5. This CDR3 has 16 amino acids. Germline CDR1 reads SGDLS; CDR2 reads YYNGEE. CDR3 residues: CASSSGPSFPQETQYF. Variable domain in full (rest from reference TRBV9 and TRBJ2-5): DSGVTQTPKHLITATGQRVTLRCSPRSGDLSVYWYQQSLDQGLQFLIQYYNGEERAKGNILERFSAQQFPDLHSELNLSSLELGDSALYFCASSSGPSFPQETQYFGPGTRLLVL.

The chain employs TRBV5-4 and TRBJ2-1; the D gene TCRdb calls, TRBD1, cannot be checked with no DNA. The CDR3 sequence is 15 residues long. Germline V CDR1 and CDR2: SGHNT, YYREEE (reference sequence). CDR3 amino acids: CASSLGSGGKGEQFF.

This rearrangement joins TRBV6-1 to TRBJ1-5. From germline, CDR1 is MNHNS and CDR2 SASEGT. This CDR3 is 15 amino acids long. CDR3 loop: CASSEDAGSNQPQHF.

V and J are TRBV20-1 and TRBJ1-5; the D call of TRBD1 rests on TCRdb alone, since no DNA is present to check it. This CDR3 has 14 residues. Germline V gives CDR1 DFQATT, CDR2 SNEGSKA (reference sequence). The CDR3 reads CSARMGAGDQPQHF.

The CDR3 is CASQGAAYEQYF. The rearrangement links TRBV27 to TRBJ2-7; checking the TCRdb D call of TRBD1 is not possible without DNA. This CDR3 has 12 residues. Per germline, CDR1 MNHEY and CDR2 SMNVEV (reference sequence).

The chain combines TRBV18 with TRBJ2-7; the D call from TCRdb, TRBD1, cannot be confirmed without DNA. Germline V CDR1 and CDR2: KGHSH, LQKENI. CDR3 size: 15 residues. The CDR3 here is CASSPYPGPSGEQYF.

The V gene is TRBV7-9, the J gene TRBJ2-4; checking the TCRdb D call of TRBD1 is not possible without DNA. Germline-derived CDR1 and CDR2 are SEHNR and FQNEAQ (reference sequence). The CDR3 loop spans 14 amino acids. CDR3 region: CASSLGQGVRIQYF.

V usage is TRBV7-3 and J usage is TRBJ2-3; TCRdb lists TRBD1, though no DNA is available to test this call. Germline V gene data show CDR1 as SGHTA and CDR2 as FQGTGA. This CDR3 is built from 15 residues. The CDR3 reads CASSLGQGLADTQYF.

The V and J genes are TRBV3-1 and TRBJ1-1; the D gene TCRdb calls, TRBD1, cannot be checked with no DNA. Germline assignment: CDR1 LGHDT and CDR2 YNNKEL (reference sequence). There are 13 residues in the CDR3. The CDR3 spells CASSHGGWTEAFF.

V is TRBV29-1 and J is TRBJ1-4. CDR1 is SQVTM, CDR2 ANQGSEA, per germline. The CDR3 has 13 residues. The CDR3 sequence: CSTQRGRSEKLFF.

The gene calls are TRBV5-1 and TRBJ1-2; absent DNA, TCRdb's TRBD1 call cannot be checked. The germline V gene has CDR1 SGHRS and CDR2 YFSETQ. The CDR3 is 15 residues long. This CDR3 reads CASSPKGQASYGYTF. The variable domain in full, completed from reference TRBV5-1 and TRBJ1-2, reads KAGVTQTPRYLIKTRGQQVTLSCSPISGHRSVSWYQQTPGQGLQFLFEYFSETQRNKGNFPGRFSGRQFSNSRSEMNVSTLELGDSALYLCASSPKGQASYGYTFGSGTRLTVV.